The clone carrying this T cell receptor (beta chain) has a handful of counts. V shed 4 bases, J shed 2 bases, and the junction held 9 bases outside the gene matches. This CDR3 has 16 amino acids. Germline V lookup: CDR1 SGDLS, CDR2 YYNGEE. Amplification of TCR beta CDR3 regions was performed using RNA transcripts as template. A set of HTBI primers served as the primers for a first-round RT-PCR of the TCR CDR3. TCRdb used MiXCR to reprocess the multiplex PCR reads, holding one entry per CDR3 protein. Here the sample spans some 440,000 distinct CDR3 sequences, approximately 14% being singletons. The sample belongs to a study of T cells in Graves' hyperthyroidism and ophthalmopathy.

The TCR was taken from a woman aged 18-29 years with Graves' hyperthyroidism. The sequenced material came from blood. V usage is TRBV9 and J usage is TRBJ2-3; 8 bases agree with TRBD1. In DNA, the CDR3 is TGTGCCAGCAGCCTCATAGGGGACAGGTTCACAGATACGCAGTATTTT. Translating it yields CASSLIGDRFTDTQYF.